This T cell receptor (beta chain) was retrieved from a study of CD8 T cells in ankylosing spondylitis. Study conclusions and caveats: Seemingly characteristic of ankylosing spondylitis blood was a TCR beta motif consisting of under ten highly homologous variants. Enrichment of disease-linked clones was reportedly significant in matched ankylosing spondylitis synovial fluid. Some of the motif variants had earlier been found in reactive arthritis patients' fluid and blood.

Looked up from germline, CDR1 is LNHDA and CDR2 is SQIVND (reference sequence). This CDR3 is 15 amino acids long. J lost 5 bases, V lost 6 bases, and 8 bases had no gene match. TCRdb itself ran the 5' RACE reads through MiXCR, one entry per CDR3 protein. The sample includes some 300,000 distinct CDR3 sequences, less than 25% of them seen just once. With respect to this clonotype: Its antigen is not known.

The specimen sequenced was blood, either unsorted or a sorted T cell fraction (not recorded which). The chain employs TRBV19 and TRBJ2-1, with 9 bases aligning to TRBD2. This receptor was taken from a female donor with ankylosing spondylitis or in good health (not recorded which). CDR3 sequence (DNA): TGTGCCAGTAGCAACCTGGGGACTAGCCACAATGAGCAGTTCTTC. Residues: CASSNLGTSHNEQFF. The full variable domain, rest sourced from reference TRBV19 and TRBJ2-1, is DGGITQSPKYLFRKEGQNVTLSCEQNLNHDAMYWYRQDPGQGLRLIYYSQIVNDFQKGDIAEGYSVSREKKESFPLTVTSAQKNPTAFYLCASSNLGTSHNEQFFGPGTRLTVL.